Listed here are 17 T cell receptor beta chains from one sample, sequenced in a study of blood T cells in healthy people across ages. A J-beta primer mix and a sample-barcoded 5' primer were used in a second PCR of roughly 7 to 12 cycles. TCRdb analysed the 5' RACE reads with MiXCR anew, one entry per CDR3 protein. The sample has 730,000 or so distinct CDR3 sequences, about 42% seen once; the top ten hold under 25%. Sequenced input: blood. The receptors derive from an older woman in good health.

Only a few counts were recorded for this clonotype. V is TRBV4-3 and J is TRBJ2-1; TRBD2 aligns across 7 bases. Trimming at V came to 4 bases and at J to 3 bases, leaving 9 bases not matched to a gene. CDR1 and CDR2 (germline): LGHNA, YSLEER. This CDR3 comprises 16 residues. CDR3 bases: TGCGCCAGCAGCCGATGGGAGGGATTGGGCTACAATGAGCAGTTCTTC. It specifies CASSRWEGLGYNEQFF.

This clonotype has only a few counts. V is TRBV10-3 and J is TRBJ2-6; D call uncertain. The CDR3 has 19 amino acids. Germline loops: CDR1 ENHRY, CDR2 SYGVKD. Trimming took 6 bases from V and 0 from J, leaving 21 bases between them. CDR3 residues: CAISDRDGPKNSGANVLTF. CDR3 sequence (DNA): TGTGCCATCAGCGATAGAGACGGACCTAAAAACTCTGGGGCCAACGTCCTGACTTTC.

V gene TRBV6-2 or TRBV6-3 combines with J gene TRBJ2-7; 7 nucleotides agree with TRBD2. The length of the CDR3 is 17 residues. Germline trimming cut 6 bases from V and 1 base from J; bases unmatched to any gene: 15. CDR1 and CDR2 (germline): MNHEY, SVGEGT. CDR3 sequence: CASSLGTISRRSYEQYF. In DNA form, the CDR3 reads TGTGCCAGCAGCCTCGGGACTATTAGTAGGAGGTCCTACGAGCAGTACTTC.

This chain uses TRBV10-3 with TRBJ2-3; 9 nucleotides match TRBD2. With V trimmed by 8 bases and J by 4 bases, 4 bases remained unmatched. CDR1 and CDR2 from the germline V gene are ENHRY and SYGVKD. This CDR3 has 13 residues. CDR3 amino acids: CAIGGGGADTQYF. The CDR3, as DNA: TGTGCCATCGGGGGCGGGGGGGCAGATACGCAGTATTTT.

The chain links TRBV5-1 to TRBJ2-5; 10 bases are shared with TRBD2. Trimming removed 0 bases from V and 5 bases from J; junction bases left unmatched: 7. CDR3 length equals 16 residues. From germline, CDR1 is SGHRS and CDR2 YFSETQ. The chain's CDR3 is CASSLEASGGWETQYF. CDR3 coding DNA: TGCGCCAGCAGCTTGGAGGCTAGCGGGGGCTGGGAGACCCAGTACTTC.

Points on this clonotype: Germline is not matched at one junction end, which may reflect a read error. The V and J genes are TRBV13 and TRBJ2-7; D might be TRBD1 or TRBD2, each matching 6 bases. CDR1 PRHDT and CDR2 FYEKMQ come from the germline V gene (reference sequence). There are 14 residues in the CDR3. The CDR3 sequence is CASSRGETRFERYF. Here the CDR3 DNA reads TGTGCCAGCAGCAGGGGGGAGACACGCTTCGAGCGGTACTTC.

In regard to this clonotype: A much more abundant neighbour one base away suggests this may be a read error. The chain couples TRBV10-2 to TRBJ2-1; D is unclear. The J call is doubtful: the DNA matches TRBJ2-7 better. Per the germline V gene, CDR1 is WSHSY and CDR2 is SAAADI. The CDR3 totals 13 residues. CDR3 DNA sequence: TGCGCCAGCAGTGAGATCCCTTACAATGAGCAGTACTTC. Protein: CASSEIPYNEQYF.

This clonotype appeared a single time. A much larger clone is a single base away; this may be a read error. The chain is built from TRBV12-3 or TRBV12-4 and TRBJ2-7; possible D gene TRBD2, 5 bases. The germline V and J ends were trimmed by 6 bases and 5 bases, with 14 bases remaining between them. The CDR3 sequence is 13 residues long. CDR3 DNA sequence: TGTGCCAGCAGATTAAGGGAGAGCCACGAGCAGTACTTC. Its translation is CASRLRESHEQYF.

The chain links TRBV28 to TRBJ2-1; 8 bases match TRBD2. The CDR3 totals 15 residues. The junction had 10 bases not matched to a gene; V was cut back by 4 bases and J by 8 bases. CDR1 is MDHEN and CDR2 is SYDVKM in the germline V gene. The CDR3, as DNA: TGTGCCAGCAGTTGGAGCGGGGGCGCATCCTATGAGCAGTTCTTC. Translating gives CASSWSGGASYEQFF. Full variable domain (outside the CDR3, taken from reference TRBV28 and TRBJ2-1): DVKVTQSSRYLVKRTGEKVFLECVQDMDHENMFWYRQDPGLGLRLIYFSYDVKMKEKGDIPEGYSVSREKKERFSLILESASTNQTSMYLCASSWSGGASYEQFFGPGTRLTVL.

This clonotype was counted between two and nine times. The chain employs TRBV6-6 and TRBJ2-7; no reliable D call. Germline loops: CDR1 MNHNY, CDR2 SVGAGI (reference sequence). V was cut by 0 bases and J by 0 bases, with 12 bases left in between. This CDR3 comprises 16 residues. The CDR3: CASSYSNSASSYEQYF. The CDR3, as DNA: TGTGCCAGCAGTTACTCGAATTCAGCAAGCTCCTACGAGCAGTACTTC.

Regarding this clonotype: At one boundary the junction diverges from the germline segment, which might be a read error. CDR3 loop: CASSVDGLNCGYTF. CDR3 bases: TGTGCCAGCAGCGTGGACGGACTAAACTGTGGCTACACCTTC. J is TRBJ1-2 and V is TRBV6-1; D remains unclear. Per germline, CDR1 MNHNS and CDR2 SASEGT. The length of the CDR3 is 14 residues.

The chain has TRBV28 and TRBJ2-7; 8 bases agree with TRBD1. J gave up 4 bases and V 4 bases, and 9 bases lay outside the gene matches. The CDR3 is 15 residues long. Germline V CDR1 and CDR2: MDHEN, SYDVKM. CDR3 nucleotides: TGTGCCAGCAGTTCCGTAACAGGGGGGATATACGAGCAGTACTTC. Translated: CASSSVTGGIYEQYF. The variable domain in full, with the rest retrieved from reference TRBV28 and TRBJ2-7, is DVKVTQSSRYLVKRTGEKVFLECVQDMDHENMFWYRQDPGLGLRLIYFSYDVKMKEKGDIPEGYSVSREKKERFSLILESASTNQTSMYLCASSSVTGGIYEQYFGPGTRLTVT.

This chain connects TRBV20-1 to TRBJ2-1, with D possibly matching TRBD1 (6 bases). The V and J ends lost 3 bases and 5 bases respectively, with 8 bases between them. Germline V gives CDR1 DFQATT, CDR2 SNEGSKA (reference sequence). The CDR3 consists of 12 residues. The CDR3 is CSASGDNNEQFF. The CDR3 coding sequence is TGCAGTGCTAGTGGGGACAACAATGAGCAGTTCTTC.

Comment on this clonotype: This may be a read error, as it is one base from a much larger clone. The chain couples TRBV10-3 to TRBJ2-1; 9 bases agree with TRBD2. V shed 7 bases and J 13 bases; nucleotides not matched to a gene: 17. Per the germline V gene, CDR1 is ENHRY and CDR2 is SYGVKD. The CDR3 extends over 15 amino acids. This CDR3 reads CAIKKAGGDVETQFF. The CDR3 nucleotides are TGTGCCATCAAAAAAGCGGGAGGAGATGTAGAGACCCAGTTCTTC.

V and J are TRBV7-8 and TRBJ2-3; 11 nucleotides line up with TRBD2. The CDR3 extends over 15 amino acids. CDR1 is SGHVS, CDR2 FQNEAQ, per germline. V was pared by 6 bases and J by 4 bases, with 6 bases of the junction left unmatched. The DNA of the CDR3 is TGTGCCAGCAGGCTGACTAGCGGGAAGGCAGATACGCAGTATTTT. Protein product: CASRLTSGKADTQYF.

For the CDR3, the DNA is TGTGCCAGCAGTCGGGGACAGGGGAACCAATATGAGCAGTTCTTC. Encoded protein: CASSRGQGNQYEQFF. The chain joins TRBV7-3 to TRBJ2-1, with 10 bases aligning to TRBD1. The germline CDR1 and CDR2 sequences are SGHTA and FQGTGA. J lost 8 bases, V lost 6 bases, and 10 bases had no gene match. This CDR3 has 15 residues.

This clonotype has more than one count but fewer than ten. The genes are TRBV7-7 and TRBJ2-5, with 7 bases aligning to TRBD1. In germline, CDR1 is SSHAT, CDR2 FNYEAQ (reference sequence). V lost 4 bases, J lost 1 base, and 3 bases stayed unmatched. There are 14 residues in the CDR3. Written as DNA, the CDR3 is TGTGCCAGCAGCTGGGGGACAGCCCAAGAGACCCAGTACTTC. It is translated as CASSWGTAQETQYF.